This TCR beta chain comes out of a study of blood T cell repertoires in COVID-19 (dated by TCRdb to 2018 to 2020). With regard to the full study: Samples covering the acute and convalescent phases of COVID-19 were provided by collaborators in the United States, Italy and Spain. The material from the prospective study consisted of cDNA or gDNA derived from T cells, B-cell-depleted T cells, or PBMCs. The dataset comprised deeply sampled blood TCRbeta repertoires from subjects exposed to, actively infected with, or recovered from COVID-19. A freely available public database, intended as a resource for researchers studying the immune response to SARS-CoV-2, is where the repertoires were released. The samples were drawn from the first 160 participants of the ongoing ImmuneRACE study and from roughly 1,300 subjects provided by 6 global collaborators. Nearly every sample came with metadata listing a de-identified subject ID, COVID-19 status, age in years and sex. Where HLA class I and class II types were available, the types were taken from metadata supplied by the sample provider, not from assay-based typing.

Comment on this clone: Its cognate antigen has yet to be identified. Base qualities are not provided; no much larger clone lies one nucleotide away.

Each collaborating institution followed its own protocols to collect whole blood in K2EDTA tubes. Collaborator samples were shipped for TCRbeta analysis as frozen whole blood, isolated PBMCs, or DNA extracted from either sample type. The immunoSEQ Assay, a bias-controlled multiplex PCR, was used to amplify TCRbeta CDR3 regions from genomic DNA. As for the original processing: Nucleated cell counts per sample were estimated from amplification of reference gene primers within the assay. To quantify the absolute abundance of each unique TCRbeta CDR3 rearrangement, sequence reads were collapsed and filtered. Productive Simpson clonality was computed per sample as the square root of Simpson's diversity index over productive rearrangements. The table was pulled from immuneACCESS by TCRdb, which kept in-frame rearrangements only. Such tables lose some clones; where checked, under half of the loss comes from unresolved V genes, and the rest has no known cause. V and J calls and clone size follow that table, whereas D and trimming were derived from the DNA. The sample yields approximately 200,000 clones; less than 90% were counted once. Jointly, the top ten make up 2% to 2.5% of the sample.

The germline V gene encodes CDR1 LNHNV and CDR2 YYDKDF (reference sequence). The CDR3 numbers 13 residues from cysteine through phenylalanine. Left in the record is the CDR3 DNA by itself, 39 bases read in frame from the first base. V loses 7 bases, J loses 7 bases, and the germline ends lie 17 bases apart. On the study overall, not on this receptor specifically: How much clinical and demographic metadata was included differed by source and by participant, and the metadata was provided uncurated.

In this chain, TRBV15 is recombined with TRBJ2-7; TRBD1 is a weak D gene call, 5 bases matching. The source material was peripheral blood. The TCR was taken from a man between 65 and 85 years old with active or convalescent COVID-19. CDR3 reads: CATTAGNRGEQYF. The DNA sequence follows: TGTGCCACCACGGCAGGGAATCGTGGGGAGCAGTACTTC.